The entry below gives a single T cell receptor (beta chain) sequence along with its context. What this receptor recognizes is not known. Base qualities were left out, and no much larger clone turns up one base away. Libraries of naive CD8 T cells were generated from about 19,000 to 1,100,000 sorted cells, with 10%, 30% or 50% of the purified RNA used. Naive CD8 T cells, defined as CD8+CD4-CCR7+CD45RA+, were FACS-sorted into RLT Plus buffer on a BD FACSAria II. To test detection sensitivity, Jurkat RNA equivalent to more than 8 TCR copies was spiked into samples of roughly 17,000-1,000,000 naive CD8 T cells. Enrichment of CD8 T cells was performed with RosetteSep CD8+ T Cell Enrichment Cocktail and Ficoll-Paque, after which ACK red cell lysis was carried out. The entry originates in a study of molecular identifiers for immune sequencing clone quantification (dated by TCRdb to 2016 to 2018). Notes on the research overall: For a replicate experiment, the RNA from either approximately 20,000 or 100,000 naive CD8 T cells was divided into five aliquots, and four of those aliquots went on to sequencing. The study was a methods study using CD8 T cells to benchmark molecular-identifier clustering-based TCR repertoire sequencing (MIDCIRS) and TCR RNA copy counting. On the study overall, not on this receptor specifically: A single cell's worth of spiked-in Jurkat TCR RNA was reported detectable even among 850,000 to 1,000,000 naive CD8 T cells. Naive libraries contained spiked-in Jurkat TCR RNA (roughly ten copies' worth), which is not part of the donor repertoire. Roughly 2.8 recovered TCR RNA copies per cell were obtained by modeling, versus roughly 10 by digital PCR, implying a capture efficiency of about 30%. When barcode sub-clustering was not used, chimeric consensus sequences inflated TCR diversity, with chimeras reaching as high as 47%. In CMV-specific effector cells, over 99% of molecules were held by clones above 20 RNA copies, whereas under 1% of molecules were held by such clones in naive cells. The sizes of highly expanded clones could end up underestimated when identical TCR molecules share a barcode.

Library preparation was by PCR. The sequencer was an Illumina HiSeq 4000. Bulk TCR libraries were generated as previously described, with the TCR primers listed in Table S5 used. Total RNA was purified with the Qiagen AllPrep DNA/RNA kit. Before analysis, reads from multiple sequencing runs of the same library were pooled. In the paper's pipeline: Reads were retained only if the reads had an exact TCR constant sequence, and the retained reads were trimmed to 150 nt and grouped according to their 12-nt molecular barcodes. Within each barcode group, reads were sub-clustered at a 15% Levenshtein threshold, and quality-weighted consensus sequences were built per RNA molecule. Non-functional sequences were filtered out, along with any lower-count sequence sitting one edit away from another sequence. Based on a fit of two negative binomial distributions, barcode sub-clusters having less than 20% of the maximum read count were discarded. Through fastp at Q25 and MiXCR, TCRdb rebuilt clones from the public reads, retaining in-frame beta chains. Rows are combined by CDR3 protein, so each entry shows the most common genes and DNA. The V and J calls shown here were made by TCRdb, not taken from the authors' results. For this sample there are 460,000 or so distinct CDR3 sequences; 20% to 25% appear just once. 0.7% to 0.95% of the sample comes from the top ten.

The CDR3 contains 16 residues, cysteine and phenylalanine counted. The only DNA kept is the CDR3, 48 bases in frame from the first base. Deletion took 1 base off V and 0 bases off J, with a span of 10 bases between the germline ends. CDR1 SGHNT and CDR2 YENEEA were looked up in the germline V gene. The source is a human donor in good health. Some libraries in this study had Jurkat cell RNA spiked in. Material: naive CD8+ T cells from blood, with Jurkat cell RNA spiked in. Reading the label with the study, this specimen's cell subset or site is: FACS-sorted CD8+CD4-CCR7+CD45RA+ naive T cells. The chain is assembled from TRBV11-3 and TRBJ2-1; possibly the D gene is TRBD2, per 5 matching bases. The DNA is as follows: TGTGCCAGCAGCTTAGGAGGTGGGAGCTCCTACAATGAGCAGTTCTTC. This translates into CASSLGGGSSYNEQFF. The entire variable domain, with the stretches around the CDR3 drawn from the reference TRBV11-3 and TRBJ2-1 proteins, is EAGVVQSPRYKIIEKKQPVAFWCNPISGHNTLYWYLQNLGQGPELLIRYENEEAVDDSQLPKDRFSAERLKGVDSTLKIQPAELGDSAVYLCASSLGGGSSYNEQFFGPGTRLTVL.